This T cell receptor (beta chain) was obtained from a study of cytomegalovirus exposure and HLA in healthy donors. Whole-study findings and limits: High specificity and sensitivity for cytomegalovirus status were reported for the classifier. When analyzed later, a missense DCLRE1C variant was found to be linked to TCR beta V- and J-gene trimming.

About this clone itself: Its antigen is still unknown.

Germline V gene lookup returns CDR1 KGHSH and CDR2 LQKENI. The CDR3 is made up of 13 amino acids. V was cut by 3 bases and J by 5 bases, with 8 bases left in between. PCR involved 60 Vbeta and 13 Jbeta primers. Generated by immunoSEQ multiplex PCR, the TCRdb table keeps only in-frame clones and is missing some. Of 120,000 or so clones in the sample, 74% were seen once. Source material: PBMCs. The TCR comes from a woman aged 45 to 65 in good health and CMV-seropositive. The J gene is TRBJ2-1, the V gene TRBV18, with D possibly TRBD2 on 5 matching bases. The CDR3, as DNA: TGTGCCAGCTCACCCGGGATGAACAATGAGCAGTTCTTC. Encoded protein: CASSPGMNNEQFF.